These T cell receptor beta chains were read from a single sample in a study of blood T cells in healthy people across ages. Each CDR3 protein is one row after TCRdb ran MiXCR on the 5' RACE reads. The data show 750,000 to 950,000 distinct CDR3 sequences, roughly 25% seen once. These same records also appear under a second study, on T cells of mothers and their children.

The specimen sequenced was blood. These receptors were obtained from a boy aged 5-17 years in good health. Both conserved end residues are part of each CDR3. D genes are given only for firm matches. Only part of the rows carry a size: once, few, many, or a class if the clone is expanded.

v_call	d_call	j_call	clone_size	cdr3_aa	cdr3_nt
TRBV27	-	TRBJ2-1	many	CASSSYRYNEQFF	TGTGCCAGCAGTTCTTACAGGTACAATGAGCAGTTCTTC
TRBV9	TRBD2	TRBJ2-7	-	CASSGSSGGYEQYF	TGTGCCAGCAGCGGTTCTAGCGGGGGGTACGAGCAGTACTTC
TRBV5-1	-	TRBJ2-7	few	CASAPDRAYEQYF	TGCGCCAGCGCTCCCGACAGAGCCTACGAGCAGTACTTC
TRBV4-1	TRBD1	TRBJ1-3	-	CASSQDSGQGMVYTIYF	TGCGCCAGCAGCCAAGATTCGGGACAGGGGATGGTTTACACCATATATTTT
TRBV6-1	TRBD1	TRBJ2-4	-	CASRDTGVNIQYF	TGTGCCAGCAGGGATACAGGGGTGAACATTCAGTACTTC
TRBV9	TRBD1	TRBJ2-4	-	CASSPQQGGVDIQYF	TGTGCCAGCAGCCCTCAACAGGGGGGCGTCGACATTCAGTACTTC
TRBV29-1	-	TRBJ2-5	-	CSVDFSPGETQYF	TGCAGCGTTGATTTTTCCCCAGGGGAGACCCAGTACTTC
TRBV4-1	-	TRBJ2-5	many	CASSLRRGSQETQYF	TGCGCCAGCAGCCTCCGACGGGGGAGCCAAGAGACCCAGTACTTC
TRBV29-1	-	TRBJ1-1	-	CSAATGGTEAFF	TGCAGCGCCGCAACGGGGGGCACTGAAGCTTTCTTT
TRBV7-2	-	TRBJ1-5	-	CASSWEGPPQHF	TGTGCCAGCAGCTGGGAAGGGCCGCCCCAGCATTTT
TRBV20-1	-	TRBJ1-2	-	CSARDPNYGYTF	TGCAGTGCTAGAGATCCCAACTATGGCTACACCTTC
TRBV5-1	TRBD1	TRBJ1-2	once	CASSLARQGISGYTF	TGCGCCAGCAGCCTCGCCCGACAGGGCATCAGTGGCTACACCTTC
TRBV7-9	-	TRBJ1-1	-	CASSERGGGNTEAFF	TGTGCCAGCAGCGAGCGAGGGGGAGGGAACACTGAAGCTTTCTTT
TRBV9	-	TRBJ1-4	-	CASSATPEKLFF	TGTGCCAGCAGCGCCACACCCGAAAAACTGTTTTTT
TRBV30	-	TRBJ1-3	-	CAWSPMSSGNTIYF	TGTGCCTGGAGCCCAATGAGCTCTGGAAACACCATATATTTT
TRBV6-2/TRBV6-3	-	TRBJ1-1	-	CASSYRGYLPEAFF	TGTGCCAGCAGTTACAGGGGATACCTCCCTGAAGCTTTCTTT
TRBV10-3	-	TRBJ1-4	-	CAISEPGGGEKLFF	TGTGCCATCAGTGAACCGGGAGGGGGAGAAAAACTGTTTTTT
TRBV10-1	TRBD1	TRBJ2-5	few	CASSESKTGAQETQYF	TGCGCCAGCAGTGAGTCTAAGACAGGGGCCCAAGAGACCCAGTACTTC
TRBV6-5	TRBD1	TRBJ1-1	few	CASIAGTGAFF	TGTGCCAGCATTGCCGGGACAGGGGCTTTCTTT
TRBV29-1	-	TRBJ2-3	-	CSVPGGTGHSTDTQYF	TGCAGCGTTCCGGGTGGGACGGGCCACAGCACAGATACGCAGTATTTT